This T cell receptor beta chain derives from a study of T cells in Graves' hyperthyroidism and ophthalmopathy. Study in general: Initial diagnosis, before any treatment, was when peripheral blood was collected. Study observations and caveats: A median around 5.9 months before onset, the model predicted ophthalmopathy. A model of 13 V-J features distinguished ophthalmopathy from stable hyperthyroidism.

For the diagnoses, clinical symptoms, serum thyroxine and TRAb, thyroid ultrasound and orbital computed tomography were used. In regard to this clonotype: The antigen is unknown.

V lost 6 bases, J lost 6 bases, and 15 bases lay in between. Germline V lookup: CDR1 DFQATT, CDR2 SNEGSKA (reference sequence). CDR3 length: 13 amino acids. RNA transcripts served as the template for amplifying TCR beta CDR3 regions. RT-PCR in the first round (using the HTBI primer set) targeted the TCR CDR3. TCRdb re-called the multiplex PCR reads through MiXCR, storing one row per CDR3 protein. The sample includes around 270,000 distinct CDR3 sequences, roughly 19% of them seen just once. Material for sequencing was blood. This receptor was obtained from a man aged 50 to 60 with Graves' ophthalmopathy. The chain recombines TRBV20-1 with TRBJ2-1; perhaps TRBD2 as D (5 bases). The CDR3 loop reads CSASPGMSNEQFF. CDR3 nucleotide sequence: TGCAGTGCGAGTCCGGGAATGAGCAATGAGCAGTTCTTC.